A single sample is the source of the 3 T cell receptor beta chains below, sequenced in a study of T cell responses to AZD1222 COVID-19 vaccine (dated by TCRdb to the early 2020s). The library was produced with the immunoSEQ multiplex PCR assay. TCRdb retrieved this table from immuneACCESS and kept in-frame rearrangements only. Not all clones are present; in checked studies, unresolved V genes account for under half, and no reason is known for the remainder. Within this sample are under 95,000 clones, with approximately 88% of them counted one time only. Of the sample, 9.5% to 13% falls within the top ten clones. The label giving this sample's time point can be read as: about 28 days (+/-7) after the second vaccine dose. The sequencing here drew on peripheral blood, taken 28 days after the second AZD1222 dose. The receptor source for this set is an adult who received the AZD1222 COVID-19 vaccine.

The chain employs TRBV6-5 and TRBJ2-1; 14 bases match TRBD2. The V gene's germline CDR1 is MNHEY and CDR2 SVGAGI. V was clipped by 0 bases and J by 10 bases; unmatched bases: 5. CDR3 length: 16 residues. CDR3 sequence (DNA): TGTGCCAGCAGTTACTCCTCAGGACTAGCGGGGGGAGAGCAGTTCTTC. This translates into CASSYSSGLAGGEQFF.

The chain has TRBV4-3 and TRBJ1-3, with D tentatively TRBD1 (5 bases). V lost 0 bases and J lost 0, with 6 bases in between. CDR3 size: 15 residues. Germline assignment: CDR1 LGHNA and CDR2 YSLEER. This CDR3 is CASSQEGTSGNTIYF. CDR3 nucleotide sequence: TGCGCCAGCAGCCAAGAAGGGACCTCTGGAAACACCATATATTTT.

The rearrangement links TRBV5-4 to TRBJ2-7; the D call may be TRBD1 or TRBD2 (5 bases each). The CDR3 runs to 15 residues. V lost 4 bases and J lost 0, with 14 bases in between. Per germline, CDR1 SGHNT and CDR2 YYREEE (reference sequence). The CDR3 sequence: CASSATGGSSYEQYF. Here the CDR3 DNA reads TGTGCCAGCAGCGCTACTGGGGGTAGCTCCTACGAGCAGTACTTC.